The rows below give T cell receptor beta chains drawn from one sample of a study of CD8 T cells in Susac syndrome. TCRdb reanalysed the immunoSEQ multiplex PCR reads using MiXCR and keeps one entry per CDR3 protein. Of roughly 200,000 distinct CDR3 sequences listed, about 94% are singletons. The sequenced material came from CD4+ T cells from PBMCs. The receptors were gathered from a human donor with Susac syndrome. Both conserved end residues are part of each CDR3. D genes are given only for firm matches. Not every row has a clone size; where given, it reads once, few, many or a size class.

cdr3_nt: TGTGCCATCAGTGGGGGGCAGGGCCAAGAGACCCAGTACTTC; cdr3_aa: CAISGGQGQETQYF; j_call: TRBJ2-5; cdr3_length: 14; clone_size: .; d_call: .; v_call: TRBV10-3
cdr3_nt: TGTGCCAGCAGTCCTCCCGAAGGGGGCTCGGGAGAGCAGTACTTC; cdr3_aa: CASSPPEGGSGEQYF; j_call: TRBJ2-7; cdr3_length: 15; clone_size: .; d_call: TRBD1; v_call: TRBV6-6
cdr3_nt: TGTGCCAGCAAGAAAGGCGGCCCTAGCACAGATACGCAGTATTTT; cdr3_aa: CASKKGGPSTDTQYF; j_call: TRBJ2-3; cdr3_length: 15; clone_size: once; d_call: .; v_call: TRBV28
cdr3_nt: TGCGCCAGCAGCCAAGACCCAAAAGGGCGCCTCGGGACGCAGTACTTC; cdr3_aa: CASSQDPKGRLGTQYF; j_call: TRBJ2-7; cdr3_length: 16; clone_size: .; d_call: .; v_call: TRBV4-3
cdr3_nt: TGTGCCAGCAGTTTAGGGACGGCGGTCCCGGAGACCCAGTACTTC; cdr3_aa: CASSLGTAVPETQYF; j_call: TRBJ2-5; cdr3_length: 15; clone_size: .; d_call: .; v_call: TRBV7-9
cdr3_nt: TGTGCCTGGAGTGACCGAGGGAACACTGAAGCTTTCTTT; cdr3_aa: CAWSDRGNTEAFF; j_call: TRBJ1-1; cdr3_length: 13; clone_size: .; d_call: .; v_call: TRBV30
cdr3_nt: TGCGCCAGCAGCCAAGACAGGGCCGGGGAGACCCAGTACTTC; cdr3_aa: CASSQDRAGETQYF; j_call: TRBJ2-5; cdr3_length: 14; clone_size: .; d_call: .; v_call: TRBV4-3
cdr3_nt: TGTGCCAGCAGCTCCGCGACAGGGTTTAGAGGAAATGAGCAGTTCTTC; cdr3_aa: CASSSATGFRGNEQFF; j_call: TRBJ2-1; cdr3_length: 16; clone_size: .; d_call: TRBD1; v_call: TRBV5-6
cdr3_nt: TGTGCCAGCACGCCTAGCGGGGGCGAGCAGTACTTC; cdr3_aa: CASTPSGGEQYF; j_call: TRBJ2-7; cdr3_length: 12; clone_size: .; d_call: TRBD2; v_call: TRBV12-3/TRBV12-4
cdr3_nt: TGTGCCAGCAGCTTATTAAGTGGCGTAGCTAACTATGGCTACACCTTC; cdr3_aa: CASSLLSGVANYGYTF; j_call: TRBJ1-2; cdr3_length: 16; clone_size: .; d_call: .; v_call: TRBV7-9
cdr3_nt: TGTGCCAGGTGGGGACAGGCCTTATCCGGCTACACCTTC; cdr3_aa: CARWGQALSGYTF; j_call: TRBJ1-2; cdr3_length: 13; clone_size: .; d_call: TRBD1; v_call: TRBV2
cdr3_nt: TGTGCTAGTGGTTTGGGCAGAAACTACGAGCAGTACTTC; cdr3_aa: CASGLGRNYEQYF; j_call: TRBJ2-7; cdr3_length: 13; clone_size: .; d_call: .; v_call: TRBV12-5
cdr3_nt: TGCAGTGCTAGGGGAAAGGGGGTGTCGAACACCGGGGAGCTGTTTTTT; cdr3_aa: CSARGKGVSNTGELFF; j_call: TRBJ2-2; cdr3_length: 16; clone_size: .; d_call: .; v_call: TRBV20-1
cdr3_nt: TGTGCCAGTAGTATTGGCAGTGACAATCAGCCCCAGCATTTT; cdr3_aa: CASSIGSDNQPQHF; j_call: TRBJ1-5; cdr3_length: 14; clone_size: .; d_call: .; v_call: TRBV19
cdr3_nt: TGTGCCAGCAGTGAGTCCTATTACACTGAAGCTTTCTTT; cdr3_aa: CASSESYYTEAFF; j_call: TRBJ1-1; cdr3_length: 13; clone_size: .; d_call: .; v_call: TRBV25-1
cdr3_nt: TGTGCCACTAGGACGACACTAGCGGGGAGCAATGAGCAGTTCTTC; cdr3_aa: CATRTTLAGSNEQFF; j_call: TRBJ2-1; cdr3_length: 15; clone_size: .; d_call: TRBD2; v_call: TRBV24-1
cdr3_nt: TGTGCCAGCTCACCAGAAGTAGGGAACACTGAAGCTTTCTTT; cdr3_aa: CASSPEVGNTEAFF; j_call: TRBJ1-1; cdr3_length: 14; clone_size: .; d_call: .; v_call: TRBV18
cdr3_nt: TGTGCCAGCAGTCCGGGGCTTCCCCAAGAGACCCAGTACTTC; cdr3_aa: CASSPGLPQETQYF; j_call: TRBJ2-5; cdr3_length: 14; clone_size: .; d_call: .; v_call: TRBV12-3/TRBV12-4
cdr3_nt: TGCAGTGCTAGACAACCGGGACTAGCGACAGATACGCAGTATTTT; cdr3_aa: CSARQPGLATDTQYF; j_call: TRBJ2-3; cdr3_length: 15; clone_size: .; d_call: TRBD2; v_call: TRBV20-1
cdr3_nt: TGCAGTGCTAGATGGAGCGGGGGACAAGAGACCCAGTACTTC; cdr3_aa: CSARWSGGQETQYF; j_call: TRBJ2-5; cdr3_length: 14; clone_size: .; d_call: TRBD2; v_call: TRBV20-1
cdr3_nt: TGTGCCAGCAGCTTGCGGCGGCCGAACACAGATACGCAGTATTTT; cdr3_aa: CASSLRRPNTDTQYF; j_call: TRBJ2-3; cdr3_length: 15; clone_size: .; d_call: .; v_call: TRBV7-9
cdr3_nt: TGCGCCAGCAGCCCCCCGGGGGGCTACACCTTC; cdr3_aa: CASSPPGGYTF; j_call: TRBJ1-2; cdr3_length: 11; clone_size: .; d_call: .; v_call: TRBV4-1
cdr3_nt: TGCAGTGCTAGAGATCGTTTCCGTCGGGGGGTCACTGAAGCTTTCTTT; cdr3_aa: CSARDRFRRGVTEAFF; j_call: TRBJ1-1; cdr3_length: 16; clone_size: .; d_call: .; v_call: TRBV20-1
cdr3_nt: TGTGCCAGCAGTTACTATCAAGGAACCTACGAGCAGTACTTC; cdr3_aa: CASSYYQGTYEQYF; j_call: TRBJ2-7; cdr3_length: 14; clone_size: .; d_call: .; v_call: TRBV6-2/TRBV6-3
cdr3_nt: TGTGCCAGCAGCTTAGACAGCACTAACTATGGCTACACCTTC; cdr3_aa: CASSLDSTNYGYTF; j_call: TRBJ1-2; cdr3_length: 14; clone_size: few; d_call: .; v_call: TRBV13
cdr3_nt: TGCAGCGTCGAACAGGGGGCGGTCACTGAAGCTTTCTTT; cdr3_aa: CSVEQGAVTEAFF; j_call: TRBJ1-1; cdr3_length: 13; clone_size: .; d_call: TRBD1; v_call: TRBV29-1
cdr3_nt: TGTGCCAGCACCCTAGAAGAGGGTAACTATGGCTACACCTTC; cdr3_aa: CASTLEEGNYGYTF; j_call: TRBJ1-2; cdr3_length: 14; clone_size: .; d_call: .; v_call: TRBV28
cdr3_nt: TGTGCCAGCTCACCACCGAAAATGAGCTCTGGAAACACCATATATTTT; cdr3_aa: CASSPPKMSSGNTIYF; j_call: TRBJ1-3; cdr3_length: 16; clone_size: .; d_call: .; v_call: TRBV18
cdr3_nt: TGCAGTGCTAGAGACGGAATCGGGAGGATGAGAATCAATGAGCAGTTCTTC; cdr3_aa: CSARDGIGRMRINEQFF; j_call: TRBJ2-1; cdr3_length: 17; clone_size: once; d_call: TRBD2; v_call: TRBV20-1
cdr3_nt: TGCGCCAGCCAACCCGGGACAGGAGGAACGGGGGCCAACGTCCTGACTTTC; cdr3_aa: CASQPGTGGTGANVLTF; j_call: TRBJ2-6; cdr3_length: 17; clone_size: .; d_call: TRBD1; v_call: TRBV4-3
cdr3_nt: TGTGCCAGCAAATCCCCCGGACAGGAAGTCTACAATGAGCAGTTCTTC; cdr3_aa: CASKSPGQEVYNEQFF; j_call: TRBJ2-1; cdr3_length: 16; clone_size: once; d_call: TRBD1; v_call: TRBV5-8
cdr3_nt: TGTGCCAGCATCGGGCGGGGGGCAGAGAATGAGCAGTTCTTC; cdr3_aa: CASIGRGAENEQFF; j_call: TRBJ2-1; cdr3_length: 14; clone_size: .; d_call: TRBD2; v_call: TRBV6-5
cdr3_nt: TGCAGTGCTAGAGATAATAGGTCCCCCAAATCCTACAATGAGCAGTTCTTC; cdr3_aa: CSARDNRSPKSYNEQFF; j_call: TRBJ2-1; cdr3_length: 17; clone_size: .; d_call: .; v_call: TRBV20-1
cdr3_nt: TGTGCCAGCAGCTCCCCCCATGGCCGGAGCACAGATACGCAGTATTTT; cdr3_aa: CASSSPHGRSTDTQYF; j_call: TRBJ2-3; cdr3_length: 16; clone_size: .; d_call: .; v_call: TRBV5-4
cdr3_nt: TGTGCCTGGAGTGTAAGATTCGAGCAGTACTTC; cdr3_aa: CAWSVRFEQYF; j_call: TRBJ2-7; cdr3_length: 11; clone_size: .; d_call: .; v_call: TRBV30
cdr3_nt: TGCAGTGCCCAAACAGGGGCCAAAAACATTCAGTACTTC; cdr3_aa: CSAQTGAKNIQYF; j_call: TRBJ2-4; cdr3_length: 13; clone_size: .; d_call: .; v_call: TRBV20-1
cdr3_nt: TGCAGTGCCAGGGACAGGGGCCTTCAGCCCCAGCATTTT; cdr3_aa: CSARDRGLQPQHF; j_call: TRBJ1-5; cdr3_length: 13; clone_size: once; d_call: TRBD1; v_call: TRBV20-1
cdr3_nt: TGTGCCAGCAGCTCCCGACTCCTTGAGCAGTTCTTC; cdr3_aa: CASSSRLLEQFF; j_call: TRBJ2-1; cdr3_length: 12; clone_size: .; d_call: .; v_call: TRBV7-9
cdr3_nt: TGCAGCGCGCCATCGGGGACAAGGGCTTTCTTT; cdr3_aa: CSAPSGTRAFF; j_call: TRBJ1-1; cdr3_length: 11; clone_size: .; d_call: .; v_call: TRBV29-1
cdr3_nt: TGCAGTGCGCCCGGAGACAGTCCGAACACCGGGGAGCTGTTTTTT; cdr3_aa: CSAPGDSPNTGELFF; j_call: TRBJ2-2; cdr3_length: 15; clone_size: .; d_call: .; v_call: TRBV20-1
cdr3_nt: TGCAGCGTAACGCTAGCGGGAGAGGGGGAGACCCAGTACTTC; cdr3_aa: CSVTLAGEGETQYF; j_call: TRBJ2-5; cdr3_length: 14; clone_size: .; d_call: TRBD2; v_call: TRBV29-1
cdr3_nt: TGTGCCAGCAGCCAGGGACAGGTCTCCTACGAGCAGTACTTC; cdr3_aa: CASSQGQVSYEQYF; j_call: TRBJ2-7; cdr3_length: 14; clone_size: .; d_call: TRBD1; v_call: TRBV12-3/TRBV12-4
cdr3_nt: TGCGCCAGCAGCTTGAGTAAGAACACTGAAGCTTTCTTT; cdr3_aa: CASSLSKNTEAFF; j_call: TRBJ1-1; cdr3_length: 13; clone_size: .; d_call: .; v_call: TRBV5-1
cdr3_nt: TGCAGCGTTGTAGAGAGGGGCCGATACTATAGCTACACCTTC; cdr3_aa: CSVVERGRYYSYTF; j_call: TRBJ1-2; cdr3_length: 14; clone_size: .; d_call: .; v_call: TRBV29-1
cdr3_nt: TGTGCCAGCAGCTTATGGCAGCATGAGCAGTACTTC; cdr3_aa: CASSLWQHEQYF; j_call: TRBJ2-7; cdr3_length: 12; clone_size: .; d_call: .; v_call: TRBV13
cdr3_nt: TGCGCCAGCAGCTTCGGAGGGCAGGAGCCCCAGCATTTT; cdr3_aa: CASSFGGQEPQHF; j_call: TRBJ1-5; cdr3_length: 13; clone_size: .; d_call: .; v_call: TRBV5-1
cdr3_nt: TGCAGTGTCCCGACAGGGTATGAGAGGGAGACCCAGTACTTC; cdr3_aa: CSVPTGYERETQYF; j_call: TRBJ2-5; cdr3_length: 14; clone_size: .; d_call: TRBD1; v_call: TRBV20-1
cdr3_nt: TGTGCCAGCAGCCCTCCGGGACTCCCGGAATTCTTC; cdr3_aa: CASSPPGLPEFF; j_call: TRBJ2-1; cdr3_length: 12; clone_size: .; d_call: .; v_call: TRBV3-1
cdr3_nt: TGCAGCGTTGAAGCCTGGGACACGCAGAACACTGAAGCTTTCTTT; cdr3_aa: CSVEAWDTQNTEAFF; j_call: TRBJ1-1; cdr3_length: 15; clone_size: once; d_call: .; v_call: TRBV29-1
cdr3_nt: TGTGCCAGCTCACCACCCCCGGGACAGGTTTTCCAAGAGACCCAGTACTTC; cdr3_aa: CASSPPPGQVFQETQYF; j_call: TRBJ2-5; cdr3_length: 17; clone_size: .; d_call: TRBD1; v_call: TRBV18
cdr3_nt: TGTGCCAGCAGCGTAGCGAGCGACAAGGGCATTCAGTACTTC; cdr3_aa: CASSVASDKGIQYF; j_call: TRBJ2-4; cdr3_length: 14; clone_size: .; d_call: .; v_call: TRBV9
cdr3_nt: TGTGCCAGCAGTTTGGTAGGGACCACAGATACGCAGTATTTT; cdr3_aa: CASSLVGTTDTQYF; j_call: TRBJ2-3; cdr3_length: 14; clone_size: .; d_call: .; v_call: TRBV12-3/TRBV12-4
cdr3_nt: TGCAGTGCTAGAGTCCTAAATCAGGACACCCGAAGGACTGAAGCTTTCTTT; cdr3_aa: CSARVLNQDTRRTEAFF; j_call: TRBJ1-1; cdr3_length: 17; clone_size: .; d_call: .; v_call: TRBV20-1
cdr3_nt: TGTGCCAGCAGCTTAGCGGAGGGGACTGAAAACACCATATATTTT; cdr3_aa: CASSLAEGTENTIYF; j_call: TRBJ1-3; cdr3_length: 15; clone_size: .; d_call: .; v_call: TRBV7-6
cdr3_nt: TGTGCCAGCAGCCGAGAGATGGGACTAGCGGGAGGGCCGATAGGCAATGAGCAGTTCTTC; cdr3_aa: CASSREMGLAGGPIGNEQFF; j_call: TRBJ2-1; cdr3_length: 20; clone_size: .; d_call: TRBD2; v_call: TRBV4-2
cdr3_nt: TGTGCCTGGAGACAGGGGGCTGGAAACACCATATATTTT; cdr3_aa: CAWRQGAGNTIYF; j_call: TRBJ1-3; cdr3_length: 13; clone_size: .; d_call: TRBD1; v_call: TRBV30
cdr3_nt: TGCAGTGCTAGAGATGGTAGCAGCATCTACAATGAGCAGTTCTTC; cdr3_aa: CSARDGSSIYNEQFF; j_call: TRBJ2-1; cdr3_length: 15; clone_size: once; d_call: .; v_call: TRBV20-1
cdr3_nt: TGTGCCACCGGAGTATCAAGCTCCTATAATTCACCCCTCCACTTT; cdr3_aa: CATGVSSSYNSPLHF; j_call: TRBJ1-6; cdr3_length: 15; clone_size: .; d_call: .; v_call: TRBV6-5